This T cell receptor (beta chain) originates from a study of shared clonotypes between healthy human individuals. Positive CCR7 selection of CD45RO-negative cells yielded the naive CD8 cells, and terminally differentiated effector memory CD45RA+ cells were excluded. Germline V gene lookup returns CDR1 SGHDT and CDR2 YYEEEE. V dropped 6 bases and J dropped 5; count of bases not matched to a gene: 15. This CDR3 is 17 amino acids long. TCRdb keeps only in-frame clones here, not all; method: immunoSEQ multiplex PCR. Of hundreds of thousands of clones in the sample, 95% to 97% are singletons; the top ten hold around 0.1%.

The clonotype comes from a woman in her twenties or thirties in good health. The chain uses TRBV5-6 and TRBJ2-2; 8 nucleotides agree with TRBD1. The material sequenced was naive CD8+ T cells sorted from blood. The CDR3 DNA reads TGTGCCAGCAAATCCACCAGGGGGCGCGATCGGACCGGGGAGCTGTTTTTT. Amino acid sequence: CASKSTRGRDRTGELFF. Supplemented by reference TRBV5-6 and TRBJ2-2, the full variable domain reads DAGVTQSPTHLIKTRGQQVTLRCSPKSGHDTVSWYQQALGQGPQFIFQYYEEEERQRGNFPDRFSGHQFPNYSSELNVNALLLGDSALYLCASKSTRGRDRTGELFFGEGSRLTVL.